The present T cell receptor beta chain was sequenced within a study of cytomegalovirus exposure and HLA in healthy donors. Study-wide findings and caveats: Highly shared sequence variants in one cluster were likely a sequencing artifact. Reports indicate that TCR beta sequences accurately predicted the HLA-A and HLA-B alleles of most subjects. A prior analysis recorded that most TCR beta V segments were productive about 90% or about 30% of the time. The classifier, whose performance was assessed in both the original and validation cohorts, reportedly diagnosed cytomegalovirus status with high specificity and sensitivity.

It was with 60 Vbeta and 13 Jbeta primers that the PCR ran. The data were produced by immunoSEQ multiplex PCR, yet TCRdb's version contains in-frame clones alone and is incomplete. The sample carries over 110,000 clones, 82% recorded once. A word on this clone: The antigen remains undetermined.

V trimming: 3 bases; J trimming: 6 bases; junction bases outside the gene matches: 5. Germline CDR1 reads SGHRS; CDR2 reads YFSETQ. CDR3 length equals 15 residues. This TCR derives from a male donor in good health and CMV-seronegative. Sequencing used PBMCs. V gene TRBV5-1 combines with J gene TRBJ2-1; 11 bases align to TRBD2. The CDR3 nucleotides read TGCGCCAGCAGCTCATCGGGACTAGCGGTCAATGAGCAGTTCTTC. It translates to CASSSSGLAVNEQFF.